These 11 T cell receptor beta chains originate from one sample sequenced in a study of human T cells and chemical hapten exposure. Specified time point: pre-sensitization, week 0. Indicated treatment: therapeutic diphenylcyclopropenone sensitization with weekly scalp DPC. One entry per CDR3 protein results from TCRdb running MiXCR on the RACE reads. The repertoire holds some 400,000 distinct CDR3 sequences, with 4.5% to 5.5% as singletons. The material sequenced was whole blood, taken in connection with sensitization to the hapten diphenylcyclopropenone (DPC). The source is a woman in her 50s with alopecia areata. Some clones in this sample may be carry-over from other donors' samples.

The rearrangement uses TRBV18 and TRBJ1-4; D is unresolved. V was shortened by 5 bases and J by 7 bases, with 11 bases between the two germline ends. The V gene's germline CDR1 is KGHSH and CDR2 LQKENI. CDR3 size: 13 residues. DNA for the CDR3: TGTGCCAGCTCAAAGCCCACCCGTGAAAAACTGTTTTTT. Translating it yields CASSKPTREKLFF.

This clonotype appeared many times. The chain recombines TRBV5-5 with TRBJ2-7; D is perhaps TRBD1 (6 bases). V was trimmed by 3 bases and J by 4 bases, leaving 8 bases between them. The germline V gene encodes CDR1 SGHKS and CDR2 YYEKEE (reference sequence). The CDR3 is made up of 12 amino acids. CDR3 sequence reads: CASSWDTYEQYF. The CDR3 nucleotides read TGTGCCAGCAGCTGGGACACTTACGAGCAGTACTTC.

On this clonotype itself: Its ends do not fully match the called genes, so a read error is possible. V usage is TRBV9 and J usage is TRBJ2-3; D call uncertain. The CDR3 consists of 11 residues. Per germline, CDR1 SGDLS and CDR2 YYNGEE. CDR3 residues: CACSILDTQYF. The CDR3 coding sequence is TGTGCCTGCAGCATTCTAGATACGCAGTATTTT.

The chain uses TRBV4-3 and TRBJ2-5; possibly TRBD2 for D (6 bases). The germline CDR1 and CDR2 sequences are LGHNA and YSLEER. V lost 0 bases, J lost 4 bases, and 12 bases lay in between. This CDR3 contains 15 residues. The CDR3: CASSQDRRGLETQYF. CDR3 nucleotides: TGCGCCAGCAGCCAAGATCGGCGGGGACTAGAGACCCAGTACTTC.

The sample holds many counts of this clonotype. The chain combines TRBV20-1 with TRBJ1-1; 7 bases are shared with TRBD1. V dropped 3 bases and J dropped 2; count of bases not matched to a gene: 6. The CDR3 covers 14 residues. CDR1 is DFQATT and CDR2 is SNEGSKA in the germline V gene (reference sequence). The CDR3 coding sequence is TGCAGTGCTAGGAGGGAGGGGGCAAACACTGAAGCTTTCTTT. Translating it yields CSARREGANTEAFF.

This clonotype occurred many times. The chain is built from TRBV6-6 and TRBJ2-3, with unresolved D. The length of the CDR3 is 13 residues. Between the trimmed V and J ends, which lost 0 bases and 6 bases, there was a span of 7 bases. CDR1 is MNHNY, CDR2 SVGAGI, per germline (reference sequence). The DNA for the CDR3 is TGTGCCAGCAGTTACTCAAACATGGATACGCAGTATTTT. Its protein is CASSYSNMDTQYF.

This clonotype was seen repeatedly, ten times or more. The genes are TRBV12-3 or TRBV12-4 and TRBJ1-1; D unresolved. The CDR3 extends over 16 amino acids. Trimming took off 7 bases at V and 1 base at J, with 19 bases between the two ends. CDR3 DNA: TGTGCCAGCACCCCCTCCGTGGACCCAAGGAACACTGAAGCTTTCTTT. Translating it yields CASTPSVDPRNTEAFF.

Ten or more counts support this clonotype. The CDR3 DNA sequence: TGCGCCAGCAGTTCCGGGACAGGAGTAAACAATGAGCAGTTCTTC. Protein product: CASSSGTGVNNEQFF. The chain combines TRBV10-1 with TRBJ2-1; 8 bases are a match to TRBD1. Germline V CDR1 and CDR2: WNHNN, SYGVQD (reference sequence). The CDR3 extends over 15 amino acids. V gave up 5 bases and J gave up 5 bases; unmatched junction bases: 8.

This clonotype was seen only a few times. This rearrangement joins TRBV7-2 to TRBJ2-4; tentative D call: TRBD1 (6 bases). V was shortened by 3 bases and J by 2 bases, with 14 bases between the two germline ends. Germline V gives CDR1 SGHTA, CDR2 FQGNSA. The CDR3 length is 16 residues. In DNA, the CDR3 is TGTGCCAGCAGCTTGGCCAGGGGTCTTACCAAAAACATTCAGTACTTC. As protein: CASSLARGLTKNIQYF.

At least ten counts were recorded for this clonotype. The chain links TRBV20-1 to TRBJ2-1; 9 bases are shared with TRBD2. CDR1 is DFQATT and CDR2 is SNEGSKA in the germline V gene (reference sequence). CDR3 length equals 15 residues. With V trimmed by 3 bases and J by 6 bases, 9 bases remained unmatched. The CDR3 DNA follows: TGCAGTGCTAGTGGGACTCTAGCGGGAACCAATGAGCAGTTCTTC. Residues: CSASGTLAGTNEQFF.

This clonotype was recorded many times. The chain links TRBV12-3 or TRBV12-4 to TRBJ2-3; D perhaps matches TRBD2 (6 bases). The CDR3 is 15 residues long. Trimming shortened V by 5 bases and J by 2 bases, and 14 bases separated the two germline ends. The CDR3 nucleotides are TGTGCCAGCAGTCCGACCGGGACTCACACAGATACGCAGTATTTT. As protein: CASSPTGTHTDTQYF.